A single sample is the source of the 2 T cell receptor beta chains below, sequenced in a study of blood T cell repertoires in COVID-19. Data came from immunoSEQ multiplex PCR; TCRdb stores just in-frame clones and leaves some out. The sample contains approximately 240,000 clones, roughly 84% of which appear only once. The material sequenced was peripheral blood. The receptor set was obtained from a woman between 40 and 50 years old who had recovered from COVID-19.

This clone was observed once. The gene calls are TRBV5-1 and TRBJ1-3, with D perhaps TRBD1 (5 bases). Trimming removed 0 bases from V and 4 bases from J, with 11 bases in between. Looked up from germline, CDR1 is SGHRS and CDR2 is YFSETQ. CDR3 length equals 15 residues. The CDR3 protein is CASSLDPGRGNTIYF. CDR3 sequence (DNA): TGCGCCAGCAGCTTGGACCCAGGGCGCGGAAACACCATATATTTT.

The chain couples TRBV5-8 to TRBJ1-2; 8 nucleotides agree with TRBD1. The CDR3 is made up of 16 amino acids. Germline lookup yields CDR1 SGHTS and CDR2 YDEGEE. After removal of 1 base from V and 0 bases from J, the junction contained 5 bases not matched to a gene. The CDR3 DNA sequence: TGTGCCAGCAGCTTGACAGGGGGGAATTCTAACTATGGCTACACCTTC. Residues: CASSLTGGNSNYGYTF.